The present entry profiles one TCR beta chain with its context. Those enrolled, adults aged about 18 to 89 years, came from around 25 US areas. Grouping used clinical history reported by participants in a survey and questionnaire. Sequenced by immunoSEQ multiplex PCR; TCRdb stores in-frame clones only, minus some. This table has around 200,000 clones, roughly 87% appearing once. These data belong to a study of blood T cell repertoires in COVID-19. Study summary: Sources were T cells, B-cell-depleted T cells, or PBMCs; the material itself was cDNA or gDNA.

The germline V gene encodes CDR1 MNHEY and CDR2 SVGAGI. The V and J ends lost 4 bases and 4 bases respectively, with 10 bases between them. This CDR3 region has 14 residues. The receptor's source is a man aged 18 to 29 with acute COVID-19. The chain has TRBV6-5 and TRBJ1-4; D uncertain. Sequenced input: PBMCs or T cells enriched from blood (not recorded which). CDR3 coding DNA: TGTGCCAGCAGTTCCGACACCCGTAATGAAAAACTGTTTTTT. Translating it yields CASSSDTRNEKLFF.